The clone carrying this TCR beta chain was seen at least ten times. Its cognate antigen is unknown. This entry comes from a study of CD8 T cells in ankylosing spondylitis. Trimming left V 4 bases short and J 2 bases short, with 9 bases between. Germline-derived CDR1 and CDR2 are SQVTM and ANQGSEA. The CDR3 sequence is 12 residues long. The study, taken as a whole, reports: Matched ankylosing spondylitis synovial fluid reportedly showed significant enrichment of disease-linked clones. Past research had described some motif variants in reactive arthritis synovial fluid and blood. The study identified a TCR beta motif of roughly eight highly homologous variants that appeared characteristic of ankylosing spondylitis blood.

TCRdb reprocessed the 5' RACE reads via MiXCR and lists one record per CDR3 protein. Here the sample spans 650,000 to 800,000 distinct CDR3 sequences, 15% to 20% being singletons. This chain links TRBV29-1 with TRBJ2-7, with D tentatively TRBD2 (6 bases). The sample was blood, either unsorted or a sorted T cell fraction (not recorded which). This TCR was sampled from a male donor with ankylosing spondylitis. In nucleotides, the CDR3 is TGCAGCGTTGGCGGGGACCCCTACGAGCAGTACTTC. Encoded protein: CSVGGDPYEQYF.